This entry is about one T cell receptor beta chain. No antigen is known for it. Given a much more abundant clone one base away, this may be a read error. Full-length variable regions came from constant-region reverse primers plus semi-nested Nested Universal Primer A PCR. Using its own MiXCR run on the 5' RACE reads, TCRdb lists one record per CDR3 protein. The table has about 62,000 distinct CDR3 sequences, just under 30% seen once. CD25-based Treg depletion was applied to purified naive CD4+ T cells. Findings and limits, study-wide: Whole repertoires were not studied in the larger cohort, only one V-J beta rearrangement. Tumor memory CD4+ T cell TCR gene usage was found to cluster with blood and lymph node memory CD4+ cells and with lymph node naive CD4+ cells.

V lost 2 bases to trimming and J lost 8 bases, with 18 bases between them. The germline gives CDR1 MNHNS, CDR2 SASEGT. CDR3 length equals 16 residues. The rearrangement uses TRBV6-1 and TRBJ1-4, with D tentatively TRBD1 (6 bases). This sequence originates from a female donor with breast cancer. Input material: tumor-infiltrating naive CD4+ T cells sorted from the breast tumor. Subset noted: naive CD4+ T cells, CD4+CD45RA+CD25-. The chain's CDR3 is CASSEIVDRKREKLFF. In nucleotides, the CDR3 is TGTGCCAGCAGTGAAATAGTCGACAGGAAGAGGGAAAAACTGTTTTTT.